This is a list of T cell receptor beta chains from one sample in a study of T cells in Graves' hyperthyroidism and ophthalmopathy. One entry per CDR3 protein results from TCRdb running MiXCR on the multiplex PCR reads. This sample yields more than 500,000 distinct CDR3 sequences, of which about half are seen a single time; around 17% belongs to the top ten. The source material was peripheral blood or thyroid tissue (not recorded which). These receptors all come from an adult woman with Graves' disease, either hyperthyroidism or ophthalmopathy (not recorded which). The CDR3 runs from the conserved cysteine through the conserved F or W. Fields, in order: J gene, D gene, V gene, clone size, CDR3 protein, CDR3 DNA. The D gene is left open where the match is weak. Clone sizes are given selectively: once, few, many, or a class where the clone is expanded.

TRBJ2-7 | TRBD1 | TRBV10-3 | . | CAISALDRASYEQYF | TGTGCCATCAGTGCTCTGGACAGGGCTTCCTACGAGCAGTACTTC
TRBJ2-5 | . | TRBV28 | few | CASSLPGTLDQETQYF | TGTGCCAGCAGCCTCCCTGGGACTCTAGACCAAGAGACCCAGTACTTC
TRBJ1-2 | . | TRBV15 | . | CATSRDYRGDGYTF | TGTGCCACCAGCAGAGATTACCGAGGGGATGGCTACACCTTC
TRBJ1-2 | . | TRBV12-3/TRBV12-4 | . | CASSLYGGGDRGGYGYTF | TGTGCCAGCAGTTTATACGGGGGTGGGGACCGGGGAGGCTATGGCTACACCTTC
TRBJ2-6 | TRBD1 | TRBV5-1 | . | CASSSGQLGGANVLTF | TGCGCCAGCAGCTCGGGACAGCTGGGGGGGGCCAACGTCCTGACTTTC
TRBJ1-1 | . | TRBV7-9 | . | CASSPRLLAF | TGTGCCAGCAGCCCCCGTTTACTAGCGTTT
TRBJ2-7 | TRBD2 | TRBV7-9 | . | CASSPAGGREQYF | TGTGCCAGCAGCCCCGCGGGGGGCCGCGAGCAGTACTTC
TRBJ2-2 | . | TRBV6-2/TRBV6-3 | few | CASSSYGTRNTGELFF | TGTGCCAGCAGTTCGTACGGGACTCGGAACACCGGGGAGCTGTTTTTT
TRBJ2-2 | . | TRBV5-5 | many | CASSPIAGELFF | TGTGCCAGCAGCCCGATAGCCGGGGAGCTGTTTTTT
TRBJ2-6 | . | TRBV7-2 | . | CASSSGRSGANVLTF | TGTGCCAGCAGTTCAGGGCGGTCTGGGGCCAACGTCCTGACTTTC
TRBJ1-6 | . | TRBV19 | . | CASRGLTANSPLHF | TGTGCCAGTAGGGGTCTGACGGCTAATTCACCCCTCCACTTT
TRBJ1-1 | . | TRBV29-1 | many | CSVDRAGAFF | TGCAGCGTTGACAGGGCCGGAGCTTTCTTT
TRBJ2-7 | . | TRBV11-2 | many | CASSLAAAYEQYF | TGTGCCAGCAGCTTAGCGGCCGCCTACGAGCAGTACTTC
TRBJ2-7 | TRBD1 | TRBV6-5 | . | CTSSLTGYEQYF | TGTACCAGCAGTTTGACAGGGTACGAGCAGTACTTC
TRBJ1-1 | . | TRBV6-1 | many | CASRFFPNTEAFF | TGTGCCAGCAGATTTTTTCCGAACACTGAAGCTTTCTTT
TRBJ1-6 | . | TRBV15 | . | CATSRGVARYNSPLHF | TGTGCCACCAGCAGAGGCGTAGCACGCTATAATTCACCCCTCCACTTT
TRBJ2-5 | . | TRBV19 | many | CASIGEEETQYF | TGTGCCAGTATTGGGGAGGAAGAGACCCAGTACTTC
TRBJ2-2 | . | TRBV2 | many | CASKKGFSTGELFF | TGTGCCAGCAAAAAGGGGTTTTCCACCGGGGAGCTGTTTTTT
TRBJ1-1 | TRBD1 | TRBV12-3/TRBV12-4 | many | CANGRTGRPEAFF | TGTGCGAATGGAAGGACAGGGCGACCTGAAGCTTTCTTT
TRBJ2-7 | . | TRBV15 | many | CATSPGQGWYEQYF | TGTGCCACCAGCCCAGGGCAGGGTTGGTACGAGCAGTACTTC
TRBJ2-5 | TRBD1 | TRBV25-1 | . | CASSALQGALYETQYF | TGTGCCAGCAGTGCTTTACAGGGGGCGCTTTATGAGACCCAGTACTTC
TRBJ1-5 | . | TRBV6-1 | many | CASSEIRRSPQHF | TGTGCCAGCAGTGAAATCCGCAGGTCGCCCCAGCATTTT
TRBJ1-5 | . | TRBV12-3/TRBV12-4 | few | CASSLKGTGGNQPQHF | TGTGCCAGCAGTTTGAAGGGGACCGGTGGCAATCAGCCCCAGCATTTT
TRBJ1-1 | . | TRBV3-1 | many | CASSPVRKNTEAFF | TGTGCCAGCAGCCCGGTCAGGAAGAACACTGAAGCTTTCTTT
TRBJ1-2 | TRBD1 | TRBV29-1 | . | CSVGRTGDNYGYTF | TGCAGCGTTGGACGGACAGGGGATAACTATGGCTACACCTTC
TRBJ1-2 | . | TRBV19 | many | CASSMDRYGYTF | TGTGCCAGTAGTATGGACAGATATGGCTACACCTTC
TRBJ2-2 | TRBD1 | TRBV5-1 | . | CASSATGVTGELFF | TGCGCCAGCAGCGCTACAGGGGTCACCGGGGAGCTGTTTTTT
TRBJ1-1 | . | TRBV7-2 | many | CASSFAGEGTEAFF | TGTGCCAGCAGCTTTGCAGGGGAGGGCACTGAAGCTTTCTTT
TRBJ1-5 | . | TRBV19 | many | CASGVRRQPQHF | TGTGCCAGTGGGGTAAGGCGACAGCCCCAGCATTTT
TRBJ2-1 | TRBD2 | TRBV7-8 | few | CASSPTPGTSGYNEQFF | TGTGCCAGCAGCCCCACCCCAGGGACTAGCGGTTACAATGAGCAGTTCTTC
TRBJ2-7 | . | TRBV7-8 | . | CASSFYICSAGDPSGSIDEQYF | .
TRBJ1-5 | . | TRBV12-3/TRBV12-4 | many | CASSPDGGGWNQPQHF | TGTGCCAGCAGTCCAGATGGGGGGGGTTGGAATCAGCCCCAGCATTTT